This paragraph covers one T cell receptor beta chain sequence. Its antigen is not known. These data come from a study of beta chain features in type 1 diabetes. Study summary: Patient and healthy donor groups were alike in age, gender and cell yields. Study results and caveats: When Type 1 diabetes patients were examined, their TCRB CDR3s proved moderately but significantly shorter in all four CD4+ subsets.

Every bit of the isolated RNA underwent reverse transcription, so sequencing read expressed TCRB transcripts. Profiled with immunoSEQ multiplex PCR; TCRdb holds only in-frame clones, not every one. The table shows about 900,000 clones, with about a sixth occurring only once. CD4+ naive, central memory, regulatory and stem cell-like memory cells were sorted via CD45RO/CCR7/CD25/CD127/CD95/CD27. The CDR3 runs to 15 residues. With 3 bases removed from V and 0 bases from J, the gap between germline ends came to 6 bases. CDR1 is SGHTA, CDR2 FQGNSA, per germline. This sequence was found in a woman younger than 35 in good health. The sample consisted of naive CD4+ T cells from blood. The V call is TRBV7-2, the J call TRBJ2-6; unclear D gene. The CDR3 protein is CASSFRSSGANVLTF. The CDR3 DNA reads as TGTGCCAGCAGCTTTCGGAGCTCTGGGGCCAACGTCCTGACTTTC.